A selection of T cell receptor beta chains follows, all from one sample in a study of cytomegalovirus exposure and HLA in healthy donors. Only in-frame clones appear in the TCRdb table, and some are missing; sequencing was by immunoSEQ multiplex PCR. The sample has under 400,000 clones, roughly 86% seen once. The sequencing input was PBMCs. The receptors were gathered from a man aged 25-40 years in good health and CMV-seronegative. Both conserved end residues are part of each CDR3. D genes are given only for firm matches. Clone size appears in some rows only: once, few, many, or a class for an expanded clone.

J: TRBJ2-7
V: TRBV11-2
size: NA
D: NA
CDR3: CASSLGTGSYEQYF
DNA: TGTGCCAGCAGCTTAGGTACAGGGTCCTACGAGCAGTACTTC

J: TRBJ1-6
V: TRBV27
size: NA
D: NA
CDR3: CASSLGGGFRSPLHF
DNA: TGTGCCAGCAGTTTAGGGGGAGGGTTTCGCTCACCCCTCCACTTT

J: TRBJ2-7
V: TRBV7-9
size: NA
D: TRBD2
CDR3: CASSLSGGGVEQYF
DNA: TGTGCCAGCAGCTTATCTGGTGGGGGGGTCGAGCAGTACTTC

J: TRBJ2-6
V: TRBV5-1
size: NA
D: TRBD1
CDR3: CASSFWGQDSSGANVLTF
DNA: TGCGCCAGCAGCTTCTGGGGACAGGATTCCTCTGGGGCCAACGTCCTGACTTTC

J: TRBJ1-2
V: TRBV5-1
size: few
D: TRBD1
CDR3: CASSLARSSTGGIDGYTF
DNA: TGCGCCAGCAGCTTGGCCAGATCCTCAACAGGGGGCATCGATGGCTACACCTTC

J: TRBJ2-7
V: TRBV5-4
size: NA
D: NA
CDR3: CASSGGTLSYEQYF
DNA: TGTGCCAGCAGCGGGGGGACTCTCTCCTACGAGCAGTACTTC

J: TRBJ2-1
V: TRBV6-5
size: NA
D: NA
CDR3: CASSPRPHNEQFF
DNA: TGTGCCAGCAGTCCGCGCCCCCACAATGAGCAGTTCTTC

J: TRBJ2-7
V: TRBV18
size: NA
D: TRBD1
CDR3: CASSPTGGVYEQYF
DNA: TGTGCCAGCTCACCGACAGGGGGCGTTTACGAGCAGTACTTC

J: TRBJ1-2
V: TRBV6-5
size: NA
D: TRBD1
CDR3: CASSYAGQGHGYTF
DNA: TGTGCCAGCAGTTACGCCGGACAGGGCCATGGCTACACCTTC

J: TRBJ2-7
V: TRBV19
size: NA
D: TRBD1
CDR3: CASSLRQGAYEQYF
DNA: TGTGCCAGTAGTCTTCGACAGGGTGCCTACGAGCAGTACTTC

J: TRBJ1-6
V: TRBV6-5
size: NA
D: NA
CDR3: CASSNYNSPLHF
DNA: TGTGCCAGCAGCAATTATAATTCACCCCTCCACTTT